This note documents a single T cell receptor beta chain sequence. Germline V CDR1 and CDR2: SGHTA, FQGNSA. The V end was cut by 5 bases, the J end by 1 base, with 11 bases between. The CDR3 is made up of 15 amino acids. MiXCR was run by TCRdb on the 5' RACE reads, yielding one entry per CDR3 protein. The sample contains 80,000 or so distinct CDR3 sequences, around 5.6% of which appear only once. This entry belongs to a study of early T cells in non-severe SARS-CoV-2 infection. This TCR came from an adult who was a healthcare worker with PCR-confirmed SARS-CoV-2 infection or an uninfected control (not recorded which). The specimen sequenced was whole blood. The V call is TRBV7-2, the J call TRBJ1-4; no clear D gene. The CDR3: CASSRRPITNEKLFF. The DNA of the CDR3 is TGTGCCAGCAGCCGCAGACCGATAACTAATGAAAAACTGTTTTTT. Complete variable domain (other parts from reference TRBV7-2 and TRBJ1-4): GAGVSQSPSNKVTEKGKDVELRCDPISGHTALYWYRQSLGQGLEFLIYFQGNSAPDKSGLPSDRFSAERTGGSVSTLTIQRTQQEDSAVYLCASSRRPITNEKLFFGSGTQLSVL.